Sequencing of this T cell receptor beta chain was carried out in a study of beta chain features in type 1 diabetes. On the study more broadly: Healthy donors, compared against patients, showed similar age, gender and cell yields. In all, 85 million to 130 million sorted cells from all samples were analyzed. Study conclusions and caveats: A greater similarity of naive, central memory and Treg TCRB repertoires was seen among patients than among healthy donors.

The germline V gene has CDR1 SGHVS and CDR2 FQNEAQ. V lost 1 base to trimming and J lost 4 bases, with 8 bases between them. This CDR3 has 14 residues. Of note for this clone: Its antigen is still unknown.

As every portion of the isolated RNA was reverse transcribed, the sequencing read expressed TCRB transcripts. Assay: immunoSEQ multiplex PCR; the TCRdb copy retains only in-frame clones and omits some. Counted here are about 930,000 clones, roughly 15% occurring once; the ten biggest clones make up 0.02% to 0.025%. The V call is TRBV7-8, the J call TRBJ1-5; D is undetermined. Sequenced material: naive CD4+ T cells from blood. The TCR was taken from a woman under 30 in good health. CDR3 bases: TGTGCCAGCAGCTTAGACCCCTTTAATCAGCCCCAGCATTTT. It is translated as CASSLDPFNQPQHF.